The clone carrying this TCR beta chain was observed a single time. This may stem from a read error, because a much larger clone lies one nucleotide away. These data originate in a study of OX40 agonist ivuxolimab in advanced cancers. TCRdb's table, derived via immunoSEQ multiplex PCR, lists solely in-frame clones and lacks some. Here the sample spans about 53,000 clones, about four fifths being singletons. Trimming shortened V by 3 bases and J by 3 bases, and 8 bases separated the two germline ends. The CDR3 has 14 amino acids. CDR1 is SEHNR and CDR2 is FQNEAQ in the germline V gene (reference sequence).

The material sequenced was CD4+ or CD8+ T cells sorted from blood, taken in a trial of the OX40 agonist ivuxolimab. V is TRBV7-9 and J is TRBJ2-2; D is possibly TRBD2 (6 bases). The TCR comes from an adult with an advanced solid tumor such as melanoma, head and neck, liver or kidney cancer. The DNA of the CDR3 is TGTGCCAGCAGCTTGGGACTTGACACCGGGGAGCTGTTTTTT. This sequence encodes CASSLGLDTGELFF.